This entry lists 22 T cell receptor beta chains sequenced from one sample in a study of T cell responses to AZD1222 COVID-19 vaccine. Generated by immunoSEQ multiplex PCR, the TCRdb table keeps only in-frame clones and is missing some. The sample lists 95,000 to 130,000 clones, about 91% occurring once. The sequencing here drew on peripheral blood, taken on day 0 of AZD1222 vaccination. Receptors originate from an adult in good health.

This clone appeared a few times. This chain uses TRBV9 with TRBJ1-3; D ambiguous. V was trimmed by 0 bases and J by 0 bases, leaving 10 bases between them. There are 16 residues in the CDR3. Per the germline V gene, CDR1 is SGDLS and CDR2 is YYNGEE. DNA for the CDR3: TGTGCCAGCAGCGTAGGAGGTTACCTCTCTGGAAACACCATATATTTT. This sequence encodes CASSVGGYLSGNTIYF.

The chain links TRBV7-3 to TRBJ2-1, with TRBD2 matching 8 bases. The V segment lost 2 bases and the J segment 9 bases; nucleotides outside the gene matches: 6. CDR3 length: 14 residues. Germline CDR1 and CDR2: SGHTA and FQGTGA. CDR3 in amino acids: CASSLAGGGGEQFF. In DNA form, the CDR3 reads TGTGCCAGCAGCTTAGCGGGGGGAGGCGGTGAGCAGTTCTTC.

The gene calls are TRBV30 and TRBJ2-5; TRBD2 matches 12 bases. The J segment lost 5 bases and the V segment lost 1 base, leaving 5 bases of the junction unmatched. CDR1 is GTSNPN and CDR2 is SVGIG in the germline V gene (reference sequence). There are 15 residues in the CDR3. CDR3 sequence: CAWSAWTSGMETQYF. DNA of the CDR3: TGTGCCTGGAGTGCTTGGACTAGCGGGATGGAGACCCAGTACTTC. Filled out from reference TRBV30 and TRBJ2-5, the complete variable domain reads SQTIHQWPATLVQPVGSPLSLECTVEGTSNPNLYWYRQAAGRGLQLLFYSVGIGQISSEVPQNLSASRPQDRQFILSSKKLLLSDSGFYLCAWSAWTSGMETQYFGPGTRLLVL.

The chain employs TRBV6-5 and TRBJ1-1; D remains unclear. The CDR3 length is 14 residues. Trimming took 6 bases from V and 4 from J, leaving 15 bases between them. The germline V gene encodes CDR1 MNHEY and CDR2 SVGAGI. The CDR3 nucleotides read TGTGCCAGCAGCCCATCCGGACTACGCACTGAAGCTTTCTTT. Protein: CASSPSGLRTEAFF.

The CDR3 spells CASSFVTSGTTPNNEQFF. Written as DNA, the CDR3 is TGTGCCAGCAGCTTCGTGACTAGCGGCACGACCCCCAACAATGAGCAGTTCTTC. This sequence joins TRBV7-2 and TRBJ2-1, with TRBD2 matching over 9 bases. Germline-derived CDR1 and CDR2 are SGHTA and FQGNSA. The CDR3 is 18 residues long. The V and J ends lost 3 bases and 5 bases, in that order; junction bases with no gene match: 14.

The J gene is TRBJ1-2, the V gene TRBV4-1; no firm D call. Germline CDR1 is MGHRA and CDR2 is YSYEKL. The V gene lost 4 bases and the J gene lost 7 bases, with 16 bases spanning the gap. This CDR3 comprises 14 residues. As DNA, the CDR3 is TGCGCCAGCAGCCTTTCGACAAACTCCGGTGGCTACACCTTC. It yields the protein CASSLSTNSGGYTF.

This chain connects TRBV25-1 to TRBJ1-4; TRBD1 matches 9 bases. Per germline, CDR1 MGHDK and CDR2 SYGVNS. V dropped 1 base and J dropped 6; count of bases not matched to a gene: 3. This CDR3 has 15 residues. The CDR3 sequence is CASSELGTGHEKLFF. CDR3 DNA sequence: TGTGCCAGCAGTGAATTAGGGACAGGGCATGAAAAACTGTTTTTT.

The CDR3 bases are TGTGCCAGCAGCCGCATACATTCACAGGGGACTGAAGCTTTCTTT. It encodes CASSRIHSQGTEAFF. This chain uses TRBV21-1 with TRBJ1-1; the D call in the table, TRBD1, was not verified against the DNA. TRBV21-1 is a documented pseudogene. The CDR3 sequence is 15 residues long.

The chain joins TRBV7-3 to TRBJ2-2; D possibly corresponds to TRBD1 (6 bases). The ends were cut back, 2 bases at V and 1 base at J, with 17 bases in the middle. The CDR3 consists of 18 residues. CDR1 and CDR2 from the germline V gene are SGHTA and FQGTGA. The CDR3 region is CASSLGTIPGRNTGELFF. DNA of the CDR3: TGTGCCAGCAGCTTAGGGACAATTCCCGGCCGGAACACCGGGGAGCTGTTTTTT. Full variable domain (missing parts from reference TRBV7-3 and TRBJ2-2): GAGVSQTPSNKVTEKGKYVELRCDPISGHTALYWYRQSLGQGPEFLIYFQGTGAADDSGLPNDRFFAVRPEGSVSTLKIQRTERGDSAVYLCASSLGTIPGRNTGELFFGEGSRLTVL.

The chain is built from TRBV19 and TRBJ2-7; D is ambiguous. V was shortened by 5 bases and J by 6 bases, with 11 bases between the two germline ends. This CDR3 comprises 12 residues. CDR1 is LNHDA, CDR2 SQIVND, per germline (reference sequence). CDR3 DNA: TGTGCCAGTAGTCTCTCAACGTCCGAGCAGTACTTC. Translated, it gives CASSLSTSEQYF.

This chain uses TRBV28 with TRBJ1-2, with D hard to call. Germline CDR1 and CDR2: MDHEN and SYDVKM. Trimming shortened V by 3 bases and J by 8 bases, and 16 bases separated the two germline ends. This CDR3 has 14 amino acids. The DNA of the CDR3 is TGTGCCAGCAGTTTGGGCTCTCCTAGGCGGGGCTACACCTTC. Amino acids: CASSLGSPRRGYTF.

This clone was picked up a small number of times. The chain joins TRBV11-3 to TRBJ1-3; D unclear. The CDR3 length is 17 residues. Per the germline V gene, CDR1 is SGHNT and CDR2 is YENEEA. V dropped 0 bases and J dropped 0 bases, with 12 bases sitting between them. The CDR3 DNA reads TGTGCCAGCAGCTTAGAATTATGGGTCAGCTCTGGAAACACCATATATTTT. Protein: CASSLELWVSSGNTIYF.

The rearrangement links TRBV3-1 (or the pseudogene TRBV3-2) to TRBJ2-7; 7 bases line up with TRBD2. This CDR3 is built from 16 residues. J lost 1 base, V lost 2 bases, and 8 bases had no gene match. The germline V gene has CDR1 LGHDT and CDR2 YNNKEL (reference sequence). The CDR3: CASSQRDGGFSYEQYF. CDR3 coding DNA: TGTGCCAGCAGCCAAAGGGACGGGGGGTTTTCCTACGAGCAGTACTTC.

The CDR3 sequence is CASSTGGTYEQYF. For the CDR3, the DNA is TGTGCCAGCTCGACAGGGGGAACCTACGAGCAGTACTTC. The chain combines TRBV18 with TRBJ2-7; 9 nucleotides match TRBD1. CDR3 length equals 13 residues. Germline values: CDR1 KGHSH, CDR2 LQKENI. The J segment lost 2 bases and the V segment lost 6 bases, leaving 2 bases of the junction unmatched.

The gene calls are TRBV5-5 and TRBJ1-3; D remains unclear. V was clipped by 0 bases and J by 2 bases, with 9 bases between them. The CDR3 is made up of 15 amino acids. Germline CDR1 and CDR2: SGHKS and YYEKEE (reference sequence). The CDR3 protein is CASSLGVGPGNTIYF. As DNA, the CDR3 is TGTGCCAGCAGCTTGGGGGTGGGCCCTGGAAACACCATATATTTT. The full variable domain, with the rest looked up from reference TRBV5-5 and TRBJ1-3, is DAGVTQSPTHLIKTRGQQVTLRCSPISGHKSVSWYQQVLGQGPQFIFQYYEKEERGRGNFPDRFSARQFPNYSSELNVNALLLGDSALYLCASSLGVGPGNTIYFGEGSWLTVV.

The rearrangement uses TRBV18 and TRBJ1-6, with TRBD1 identical over 8 bases. The CDR3 extends over 17 amino acids. CDR1 and CDR2 (germline): KGHSH, LQKENI. J gave up 6 bases and V 3 bases, and 10 bases lay outside the gene matches. CDR3 nucleotides: TGTGCCAGCTCACCCCTCCAGACAGGGGACAGTAATTCACCCCTCCACTTT. Its protein is CASSPLQTGDSNSPLHF. The full variable domain, with the rest looked up from reference TRBV18 and TRBJ1-6, is NAGVMQNPRHLVRRRGQEARLRCSPMKGHSHVYWYRQLPEEGLKFMVYLQKENIIDESGMPKERFSAEFPKEGPSILRIQQVVRGDSAAYFCASSPLQTGDSNSPLHFGNGTRLTVT.

This chain joins TRBV11-2 and TRBJ1-2; 9 nucleotides match TRBD1. Losses at the gene ends were 6 bases for V and 4 bases for J; bases not matched to a gene: 3. CDR1 and CDR2 from the germline V gene are SGHAT and FQNNGV. The CDR3 loop spans 13 amino acids. In DNA, the CDR3 is TGTGCCAGCAGGACGACAGGGGGCTATGGCTACACCTTC. Residues: CASRTTGGYGYTF.

This clone was observed many times. The sample contains more than one DNA sequence encoding this CDR3. V gene TRBV27 combines with J gene TRBJ2-5; D gene uncertain. CDR1 and CDR2 (germline): MNHEY, SMNVEV (reference sequence). This CDR3 is built from 11 residues. With 4 bases removed from V and 1 base from J, the gap between germline ends came to 1 base. The CDR3 region is CASSSQETQYF. The CDR3 DNA reads TGTGCCAGCAGTTCCCAAGAGACCCAGTACTTC.

The chain carries TRBV7-8 and TRBJ1-4; D is uncertain. V gave up 1 base and J gave up 7 bases, with 4 bases separating them. This CDR3 contains 12 residues. Germline V gives CDR1 SGHVS, CDR2 FQNEAQ. In DNA form, the CDR3 reads TGTGCCAGCAGCTTAGTAAGTGAAAAACTGTTTTTT. It encodes CASSLVSEKLFF. The whole variable domain, remainder taken from reference TRBV7-8 and TRBJ1-4, is GAGVSQSPRYKVAKRGQDVALRCDPISGHVSLFWYQQALGQGPEFLTYFQNEAQLDKSGLPSDRFFAERPEGSVSTLKIQRTQQEDSAVYLCASSLVSEKLFFGSGTQLSVL.

As regards this clone: The junction departs from the called germline gene at one end, perhaps through a read error. The DNA for the CDR3 is TGTGCCAGCAGCTTAGAGTCGGAGGGCGCTCCTTTT. It codes for CASSLESEGAPF. This rearrangement joins TRBV7-9 to TRBJ2-3; weak D call: TRBD2 (6 bases). Per germline, CDR1 SEHNR and CDR2 FQNEAQ (reference sequence). The CDR3 length is 12 residues.

The V call is TRBV5-1, the J call TRBJ2-7, with 13 positions matching TRBD2. Germline-derived CDR1 and CDR2 are SGHRS and YFSETQ. Unmatched junction bases numbered 10, after V lost 3 bases and J lost 1 base. This CDR3 spans 18 amino acids. CDR3 sequence: CASSSSWQTSGGSYEQYF. The CDR3 coding sequence is TGCGCCAGCAGCTCCTCTTGGCAGACTAGCGGGGGGTCCTACGAGCAGTACTTC.

The sample holds a few counts of this clone. This chain joins TRBV7-2 and TRBJ1-6, with D perhaps matching TRBD1 (5 bases). Germline CDR1 reads SGHTA; CDR2 reads FQGNSA. Deletions cut 4 bases from V and 6 bases from J, with 16 bases between. CDR3 length: 16 amino acids. CDR3: CASSWSSQGLNSPLHF. The CDR3 coding sequence is TGTGCCAGCAGCTGGAGCAGCCAGGGTCTTAATTCACCCCTCCACTTT.